The 21 T cell receptor beta chains listed next were all sequenced from one sample in a study of blood T cell repertoires in COVID-19. Using immunoSEQ multiplex PCR, the repertoire was profiled, and TCRdb retains in-frame clones only, with some absent. The sample shows more than 200,000 clones, 80% to 90% of them seen only once. Sequenced: PBMCs or T cells enriched from blood (not recorded which). These receptors were taken from a man aged 35 to 55 who had recovered from COVID-19.

The V and J genes are TRBV28 and TRBJ2-1, with TRBD2 matching over 11 bases. V dropped 5 bases and J dropped 15; count of bases not matched to a gene: 15. Germline V gene lookup returns CDR1 MDHEN and CDR2 SYDVKM. The length of the CDR3 is 15 residues. The CDR3 DNA reads as TGTGCCAGCAGTCTGCGGACTAGCGGGTGGTCAGGGGTGTTCTTC. This sequence encodes CASSLRTSGWSGVFF.

The chain combines TRBV7-9 with TRBJ2-1, with TRBD2 identical over 11 bases. V lost 7 bases to trimming and J lost 2 bases; unmatched junction nucleotides: 7. Germline CDR1 is SEHNR and CDR2 is FQNEAQ (reference sequence). The CDR3 sequence is 16 residues long. The CDR3 DNA is TGTGCCAGCACTCCTCCGGGACTAGCGGCCTACAATGAGCAGTTCTTC. Residues: CASTPPGLAAYNEQFF.

The chain recombines TRBV30 with TRBJ2-1, with D perhaps TRBD1 (6 bases). The CDR3 contains 15 residues. The V gene lost 0 bases and the J gene lost 7 bases, with 16 bases spanning the gap. Per the germline V gene, CDR1 is GTSNPN and CDR2 is SVGIG (reference sequence). DNA of the CDR3: TGTGCCTGGAGTGTTAGGGGGAGCCGAAATAATGAGCAGTTCTTC. It translates to CAWSVRGSRNNEQFF.

The chain links TRBV6-5 to TRBJ1-6; 7 bases line up with TRBD1. The CDR3 covers 13 residues. The germline V gene encodes CDR1 MNHEY and CDR2 SVGAGI. Trimming at V came to 7 bases and at J to 6 bases, leaving 3 bases not matched to a gene. CDR3 sequence: CASKGTVNSPLHF. As DNA, the CDR3 is TGTGCCAGCAAGGGGACAGTTAATTCACCCCTCCACTTT.

To note about this clone: This sample also contains other DNA sequences that code for the same CDR3. This chain links TRBV27 with TRBJ1-5; the D gene is possibly TRBD1 (5 bases). CDR1 is MNHEY, CDR2 SMNVEV, per germline (reference sequence). The V end was cut by 2 bases, the J end by 5 bases, with 7 bases between. The CDR3 has 13 residues. The CDR3 region is CASSLGGDQPQHF. Written as DNA, the CDR3 is TGTGCCAGCAGTTTAGGAGGGGATCAGCCCCAGCATTTT.

The rearrangement joins TRBV28 to TRBJ1-6; 10 positions match TRBD1. The trim removed 2 bases at V and 10 bases at J, leaving 5 bases unmatched. Germline V gene data show CDR1 as MDHEN and CDR2 as SYDVKM. This CDR3 contains 15 residues. Here the CDR3 reads CASSLDRGRRSPLHF. CDR3 nucleotides: TGTGCCAGCAGTTTAGACAGGGGGCGCAGATCACCCCTCCACTTT.

This chain uses TRBV15 with TRBJ2-5; D possibly corresponds to TRBD2 (7 bases). Germline V gene sequence: CDR1 LNHNV, CDR2 YYDKDF (reference sequence). V gave up 4 bases and J gave up 1 base, with 13 bases separating them. The CDR3 extends over 15 amino acids. CDR3 sequence: CATSIGGAAQETQYF. The CDR3 coding sequence is TGTGCCACCAGCATAGGGGGGGCGGCCCAAGAGACCCAGTACTTC.

The V and J genes are TRBV19 and TRBJ2-5; the D is unclear. Trimming took 8 bases from V and 2 from J, leaving 21 bases between them. Germline V gene data show CDR1 as LNHDA and CDR2 as SQIVND (reference sequence). The CDR3 has 16 residues. The CDR3 protein is CASPCSSIVAQETQYF. CDR3 in DNA: TGTGCCAGTCCGTGCAGTAGTATAGTAGCACAAGAGACCCAGTACTTC.

The chain couples TRBV6-1 to TRBJ1-2; no reliable D call. The CDR3 contains 13 residues. Germline V gene data show CDR1 as MNHNS and CDR2 as SASEGT. Trimming took off 2 bases at V and 3 bases at J, with 7 bases between the two ends. The CDR3 nucleotides read TGTGCCAGCAGTGAATCCACAGACTATGGCTACACCTTC. Its protein is CASSESTDYGYTF.

CDR3 DNA sequence: TGTGCCAGCAGCCAAGACAAGAGATTTCTCTACAATGAGCAGTTCTTC. This gives the protein CASSQDKRFLYNEQFF. The genes are TRBV3-1 (or the pseudogene TRBV3-2) and TRBJ2-1; D unresolved. This CDR3 comprises 16 residues. Per germline, CDR1 LGHDT and CDR2 YNNKEL (reference sequence). The germline V and J ends were trimmed by 0 bases and 3 bases, with 12 bases remaining between them.

The CDR3 is CASTKDTGNQPQHF. The CDR3 nucleotides are TGTGCCAGCACTAAAGATACTGGCAATCAGCCCCAGCATTTT. This sequence joins TRBV2 and TRBJ1-5; no clear D gene. The CDR3 runs to 14 residues. The germline V gene has CDR1 SNHLY and CDR2 FYNNEI. The V end was cut by 7 bases, the J end by 2 bases, with 12 bases between.

CDR3 bases: TGTGCCAGCAGTGAATCGAACACGGGTTATTCACCCCTCCACTTT. Translating it yields CASSESNTGYSPLHF. V and J are TRBV25-1 and TRBJ1-6, with D hard to call. V was clipped by 1 base and J by 8 bases, with 12 bases between them. The germline gives CDR1 MGHDK, CDR2 SYGVNS. CDR3 length equals 15 residues. The whole variable domain, filled in from reference TRBV25-1 and TRBJ1-6, reads EADIYQTPRYLVIGTGKKITLECSQTMGHDKMYWYQQDPGMELHLIHYSYGVNSTEKGDLSSESTVSRIRTEHFPLTLESARPSHTSQYLCASSESNTGYSPLHFGNGTRLTVT.

In DNA, the CDR3 is TGTGCCAGCAGCGGAAGCGGAAACACCGGGGAGCTGTTTTTT. Encoded protein: CASSGSGNTGELFF. The J gene is TRBJ2-2, the V gene TRBV7-3; possibly TRBD2 for D (5 bases). Germline loops: CDR1 SGHTA, CDR2 FQGTGA. The ends were cut back, 5 bases at V and 2 bases at J, with 9 bases in the middle. This CDR3 contains 14 residues. Filled out from reference TRBV7-3 and TRBJ2-2, the complete variable domain reads GAGVSQTPSNKVTEKGKYVELRCDPISGHTALYWYRQSLGQGPEFLIYFQGTGAADDSGLPNDRFFAVRPEGSVSTLKIQRTERGDSAVYLCASSGSGNTGELFFGEGSRLTVL.

The rearrangement links TRBV29-1 to TRBJ2-7; 8 nucleotides line up with TRBD1. The germline V gene encodes CDR1 SQVTM and CDR2 ANQGSEA. V gave up 5 bases and J gave up 3 bases; unmatched junction bases: 3. The CDR3 sequence is 12 residues long. CDR3 sequence: CSVRQGNYEQYF. The CDR3 bases are TGCAGCGTTAGACAGGGGAACTACGAGCAGTACTTC.

This clone has only one observation. The genes are TRBV2 and TRBJ2-3, with D possibly TRBD1 on 6 matching bases. In germline, CDR1 is SNHLY, CDR2 FYNNEI. The germline V and J ends were trimmed by 6 bases and 2 bases, with 15 bases remaining between them. This CDR3 region has 15 residues. The CDR3 sequence: CASRNSGTHTDTQYF. CDR3 sequence (DNA): TGTGCCAGCAGGAACTCCGGGACACACACAGATACGCAGTATTTT. Combining the CDR3 with reference TRBV2 and TRBJ2-3 gives the whole variable domain EPEVTQTPSHQVTQMGQEVILRCVPISNHLYFYWYRQILGQKVEFLVSFYNNEISEKSEIFDDQFSVERPDGSNFTLKIRSTKLEDSAMYFCASRNSGTHTDTQYFGPGTRLTVL.

The chain carries TRBV7-2 and TRBJ2-5, with D perhaps matching TRBD2 (7 bases). The germline gives CDR1 SGHTA, CDR2 FQGNSA. The CDR3 is 15 amino acids. Trimming took off 5 bases at V and 1 base at J, with 14 bases between the two ends. The DNA for the CDR3 is TGTGCCAGCAGCCCTGTGGGGGGGCCCCAAGAGACCCAGTACTTC. Translating gives CASSPVGGPQETQYF. The complete variable domain, with remaining parts taken from reference TRBV7-2 and TRBJ2-5, reads GAGVSQSPSNKVTEKGKDVELRCDPISGHTALYWYRQSLGQGLEFLIYFQGNSAPDKSGLPSDRFSAERTGGSVSTLTIQRTQQEDSAVYLCASSPVGGPQETQYFGPGTRLLVL.

The genes are TRBV30 and TRBJ1-4; D might be TRBD1 (6 bases). V lost 2 bases, J lost 17 bases, and 21 bases lay in between. The CDR3 covers 13 residues. In germline, CDR1 is GTSNPN, CDR2 SVGIG (reference sequence). The CDR3 sequence: CAWSQASGTQFFF. The CDR3 DNA sequence: TGTGCCTGGAGTCAAGCTTCCGGGACACAGTTTTTTTTT.

The chain employs TRBV5-8 and TRBJ2-5; TRBD1 agrees at 7 bases. Germline CDR1 is SGHTS and CDR2 is YDEGEE. There are 13 residues in the CDR3. V was pared by 4 bases and J by 5 bases, with 5 bases of the junction left unmatched. CDR3 residues: CASSPRGRETQYF. CDR3 in DNA: TGTGCCAGCAGCCCTAGGGGGCGGGAGACCCAGTACTTC.

The rearrangement joins TRBV6-2 or TRBV6-3 to TRBJ2-7, with 7 bases fitting TRBD1. Trimming removed 4 bases from V and 3 bases from J; junction bases left unmatched: 6. The CDR3 loop spans 14 amino acids. The V gene's germline CDR1 is MNHEY and CDR2 SVGEGT. For the CDR3, the DNA is TGTGCCAGCAGTTTCGGGACAGACTACTACGAGCAGTACTTC. It yields the protein CASSFGTDYYEQYF.

The rearrangement links TRBV12-5 to TRBJ1-4, with 8 positions matching TRBD1. This CDR3 region has 15 residues. Germline V gene sequence: CDR1 LGHNT, CDR2 FRNRAP. After removal of 1 base from V and 2 bases from J, the junction contained 0 bases not matched to a gene. Written as DNA, the CDR3 is TGTGCTAGTGGTTTGGGACAGGGGACTAATGAAAAACTGTTTTTT. Amino acids: CASGLGQGTNEKLFF.

This sequence joins TRBV29-1 and TRBJ2-7; the match to TRBD1 covers 10 bases. The CDR3 spans 15 residues. V was clipped by 7 bases and J by 0 bases; unmatched bases: 9. The germline V gene encodes CDR1 SQVTM and CDR2 ANQGSEA. In DNA, the CDR3 is TGCAGCGCCCTCGGGACAGGGGCCAGCTCCTACGAGCAGTACTTC. Its protein is CSALGTGASSYEQYF.